The rows below give T cell receptor beta chains drawn from one sample of a study of T cells after yellow fever vaccination. TCRdb called the 5' RACE reads again in MiXCR, with one record for every CDR3 protein. The sample has under 400,000 distinct CDR3 sequences, 11% seen once. Sample: PBMCs, taken on the day of the first yellow fever vaccination. The source is a man between 18 and 29 years old who received the YFV17D yellow fever vaccine. CDR3s include the opening cysteine and the closing phenylalanine or tryptophan. Each record gives: J gene, V gene, D gene, clone size, CDR3 protein, CDR3 DNA. A D gene is named only where the DNA matches it firmly. Size is stated for part of the rows, as once, few or many counts, or as a class when the clone is expanded.

J: TRBJ2-1
V: TRBV5-1
D: NA
size: few
CDR3: CASSPPEPFGNEQFF
DNA: TGCGCCAGCAGCCCCCCAGAGCCTTTCGGGAATGAGCAGTTCTTC

J: TRBJ1-1
V: TRBV5-6
D: NA
size: few
CDR3: CASSLGVLGTEAFF
DNA: TGTGCCAGCAGCTTAGGAGTTTTGGGCACTGAAGCTTTCTTT

J: TRBJ1-4
V: TRBV6-5
D: NA
size: many
CDR3: CASSYSYRNEKLFF
DNA: TGTGCCAGCAGTTACTCGTATAGGAATGAAAAACTGTTTTTT

J: TRBJ2-5
V: TRBV7-9
D: TRBD2
size: few
CDR3: CASSSPSGQETQYF
DNA: TGTGCCAGCAGCTCTCCTAGCGGGCAAGAGACCCAGTACTTC

J: TRBJ1-4
V: TRBV4-3
D: TRBD1
size: few
CDR3: CASSQGVGQGSEKLFF
DNA: TGCGCCAGCAGCCAAGGTGTGGGACAGGGAAGCGAAAAACTGTTTTTT

J: TRBJ1-2
V: TRBV29-1
D: NA
size: NA
CDR3: CSVEDPLTGIYGYTF
DNA: TGCAGCGTTGAAGATCCCCTTACAGGGATCTATGGCTACACCTTC

J: TRBJ2-1
V: TRBV11-2
D: NA
size: many
CDR3: CASSLRRRQDRLDEQFF
DNA: TGTGCCAGCAGCCTCCGAAGGCGACAGGACCGTTTGGATGAGCAGTTCTTC

J: TRBJ1-2
V: TRBV11-2
D: NA
size: few
CDR3: CASSHPGGKNYGYTF
DNA: TGTGCCAGCAGCCATCCGGGGGGGAAGAACTATGGCTACACCTTC

J: TRBJ2-1
V: TRBV4-2
D: NA
size: NA
CDR3: CASSQGGRDEQFF
DNA: TGTGCCAGCAGCCAAGGCGGACGGGATGAGCAGTTCTTC

J: TRBJ2-3
V: TRBV4-1
D: TRBD2
size: many
CDR3: CASSQGSSGGSDTQYF
DNA: TGCGCCAGCAGCCAAGGGAGTAGCGGGGGCTCCGATACGCAGTATTTT

J: TRBJ2-1
V: TRBV20-1
D: TRBD2
size: few
CDR3: CSAPGLAAYNEQFF
DNA: TGCAGTGCACCGGGACTAGCGGCCTACAATGAGCAGTTCTTC

J: TRBJ1-1
V: TRBV5-1
D: TRBD1
size: NA
CDR3: CASSPRQGTHTEAFF
DNA: TGCGCCAGCAGCCCGAGACAGGGGACCCACACTGAAGCTTTCTTT

J: TRBJ2-2
V: TRBV20-1
D: TRBD2
size: few
CDR3: CSARDSGGPRLTGELFF
DNA: TGCAGTGCTAGAGATAGCGGGGGTCCCCGACTCACCGGGGAGCTGTTTTTT

J: TRBJ1-1
V: TRBV7-9
D: NA
size: few
CDR3: CASSLSPPYNTEAFF
DNA: TGTGCCAGCAGCTTATCTCCCCCCTACAACACTGAAGCTTTCTTT

J: TRBJ2-5
V: TRBV14
D: NA
size: NA
CDR3: CASSSRASGETQYF
DNA: TGTGCCAGCAGCTCCCGGGCCTCCGGGGAGACCCAGTACTTC

J: TRBJ2-5
V: TRBV5-1
D: TRBD2
size: few
CDR3: CASSLEAGHQETQYF
DNA: TGCGCCAGCAGCTTGGAAGCGGGGCACCAAGAGACCCAGTACTTC

J: TRBJ2-2
V: TRBV5-1
D: NA
size: many
CDR3: CASSPTPNTGELFF
DNA: TGCGCCAGCAGCCCAACACCGAACACCGGGGAGCTGTTTTTT

J: TRBJ2-7
V: TRBV9
D: NA
size: NA
CDR3: CASSEGRQEDYEQYF
DNA: TGTGCCAGCAGCGAGGGAAGACAGGAAGACTACGAGCAGTACTTC

J: TRBJ1-6
V: TRBV18
D: NA
size: few
CDR3: CASSPQGYNSPLHF
DNA: TGTGCCAGCTCACCACAGGGTTATAATTCACCCCTCCACTTT

J: TRBJ2-3
V: TRBV10-3
D: NA
size: NA
CDR3: CAISRLADTQYF
DNA: TGTGCCATCAGTCGCCTGGCAGATACGCAGTATTTT

J: TRBJ2-2
V: TRBV5-1
D: NA
size: NA
CDR3: CASSLAGQFTGELFF
DNA: TGCGCCAGCAGCTTGGCCGGACAGTTCACCGGGGAGCTGTTTTTT

J: TRBJ2-5
V: TRBV7-2
D: TRBD1
size: many
CDR3: CASSSPDRGETQYF
DNA: TGTGCCAGCAGTTCCCCGGACAGGGGCGAGACCCAGTACTTC

J: TRBJ2-1
V: TRBV5-1
D: TRBD2
size: few
CDR3: CASSLVLAGNNEQFF
DNA: TGCGCCAGCAGCTTGGTACTAGCGGGGAACAATGAGCAGTTCTTC

J: TRBJ2-1
V: TRBV12-3/TRBV12-4
D: TRBD1
size: few
CDR3: CASSLGRTGGNEQFF
DNA: TGTGCCAGCAGTTTAGGAAGGACAGGGGGGAATGAGCAGTTCTTC

J: TRBJ2-6
V: TRBV5-1
D: TRBD1
size: medium-sized
CDR3: CASSLEWTGMGVLTF
DNA: TGCGCCAGCAGCTTGGAATGGACAGGGATGGGCGTCCTGACTTTC

J: TRBJ2-1
V: TRBV4-3
D: NA
size: few
CDR3: CASSPALRGSYNEQFF
DNA: TGCGCCAGCAGCCCAGCGTTAAGGGGTTCCTACAATGAGCAGTTCTTC

J: TRBJ2-6
V: TRBV18
D: NA
size: NA
CDR3: CASSPRDSGANVLTF
DNA: TGTGCCAGCTCACCTAGGGACTCTGGGGCCAACGTCCTGACTTTC

J: TRBJ2-1
V: TRBV27
D: TRBD2
size: few
CDR3: CASSSLTSGGPYNEQFF
DNA: TGTGCCAGCAGTTCCCTAACGAGCGGGGGACCTTACAATGAGCAGTTCTTC

J: TRBJ1-1
V: TRBV12-3/TRBV12-4
D: NA
size: few
CDR3: CASTTWRGTEAFF
DNA: TGTGCCAGCACGACCTGGCGGGGCACTGAAGCTTTCTTT

J: TRBJ2-1
V: TRBV5-1
D: NA
size: many
CDR3: CASSLDRQVLNEQFF
DNA: TGCGCCAGCAGCTTGGATAGACAGGTCTTGAATGAGCAGTTCTTC

J: TRBJ1-4
V: TRBV12-3/TRBV12-4
D: NA
size: many
CDR3: CASSLRGGGEKLFF
DNA: TGTGCCAGCAGTCTACGGGGGGGCGGTGAAAAACTGTTTTTT

J: TRBJ2-1
V: TRBV20-1
D: TRBD2
size: NA
CDR3: CSAEPTSGGGNEQFF
DNA: TGCAGTGCTGAACCGACTAGCGGGGGAGGTAATGAGCAGTTCTTC

J: TRBJ2-7
V: TRBV19
D: NA
size: NA
CDR3: CASSRHQSYEQYF
DNA: TGTGCCAGTAGTAGACACCAATCCTACGAGCAGTACTTC

J: TRBJ2-5
V: TRBV27
D: NA
size: few
CDR3: CASSLSSGTETQYF
DNA: TGTGCCAGCAGTTTATCGTCGGGGACGGAGACCCAGTACTTC

J: TRBJ2-2
V: TRBV7-9
D: TRBD2
size: many
CDR3: CASRPGLAGTGELFF
DNA: TGTGCCAGCAGACCTGGACTAGCGGGCACCGGGGAGCTGTTTTTT

J: TRBJ2-1
V: TRBV3-1
D: NA
size: NA
CDR3: CASSQAGSYNEQFF
DNA: TGTGCCAGCAGCCAAGCGGGTTCCTACAATGAGCAGTTCTTC

J: TRBJ1-2
V: TRBV18
D: NA
size: many
CDR3: CASSLGTVNYGYTF
DNA: TGTGCCAGCTCACTTGGGACGGTAAACTATGGCTACACCTTC

J: TRBJ2-3
V: TRBV18
D: TRBD1
size: many
CDR3: CASSALGQGASTDTQYF
DNA: TGTGCCAGCTCAGCGTTGGGACAGGGAGCTAGCACAGATACGCAGTATTTT

J: TRBJ1-2
V: TRBV29-1
D: NA
size: NA
CDR3: CSVVNRVRGYTF
DNA: TGCAGCGTTGTCAACAGGGTGCGTGGCTACACCTTC

J: TRBJ1-1
V: TRBV29-1
D: NA
size: many
CDR3: CSGYKLMNTEAFF
DNA: TGCAGCGGGTATAAGTTGATGAACACTGAAGCTTTCTTT

J: TRBJ2-1
V: TRBV20-1
D: NA
size: NA
CDR3: CSARQLGQGSWNEQFF
DNA: TGCAGTGCCAGACAGCTCGGGCAGGGAAGTTGGAATGAGCAGTTCTTC

J: TRBJ2-7
V: TRBV7-2
D: NA
size: NA
CDR3: CASSPPGEGYEQYF
DNA: TGTGCCAGCAGCCCCCCGGGGGAAGGTTACGAGCAGTACTTC

J: TRBJ2-2
V: TRBV9
D: TRBD2
size: many
CDR3: CASSVALAGTLTGELFF
DNA: TGTGCCAGCAGCGTAGCCCTAGCGGGGACCCTCACCGGGGAGCTGTTTTTT

J: TRBJ2-3
V: TRBV4-3
D: NA
size: few
CDR3: CASSQGTPGTASTDTQYF
DNA: TGCGCCAGCAGCCAAGGAACCCCGGGGACCGCAAGCACAGATACGCAGTATTTT

J: TRBJ2-3
V: TRBV12-3/TRBV12-4
D: NA
size: few
CDR3: CASSQGPGSDTQYF
DNA: TGTGCCAGCAGCCAGGGGCCGGGTTCGGATACGCAGTATTTT

J: TRBJ1-2
V: TRBV4-3
D: NA
size: few
CDR3: CASSQDFRVGGYTF
DNA: TGCGCCAGCAGCCAAGATTTCAGGGTCGGGGGCTACACCTTC

J: TRBJ2-5
V: TRBV29-1
D: TRBD1
size: NA
CDR3: CSVELGTDEETQYF
DNA: TGCAGCGTTGAATTGGGGACAGACGAAGAGACCCAGTACTTC

J: TRBJ1-2
V: TRBV20-1
D: NA
size: few
CDR3: CSARGAYGYTF
DNA: TGCAGTGCTAGGGGCGCCTATGGCTACACCTTC

J: TRBJ2-2
V: TRBV5-4
D: NA
size: few
CDR3: CASSWGPGLAGELFF
DNA: TGTGCCAGCAGCTGGGGACCGGGGCTCGCCGGGGAGCTGTTTTTT

J: TRBJ1-1
V: TRBV28
D: TRBD1
size: NA
CDR3: CASSGSGGRHTEAFF
DNA: TGTGCCAGCAGTGGATCAGGGGGCCGGCACACTGAAGCTTTCTTT

J: TRBJ1-2
V: TRBV28
D: NA
size: NA
CDR3: CASRISRTEPYGYTF
DNA: TGTGCCAGCAGAATATCCAGGACAGAGCCTTATGGCTACACCTTC

J: TRBJ2-5
V: TRBV28
D: TRBD2
size: few
CDR3: CASRVPERGGLYETQYF
DNA: TGTGCCAGCAGGGTTCCGGAGCGGGGGGGCCTTTACGAGACCCAGTACTTC

J: TRBJ2-2
V: TRBV5-1
D: NA
size: few
CDR3: CASSLQANTGELFF
DNA: TGCGCCAGCAGCTTACAAGCGAACACCGGGGAGCTGTTTTTT

J: TRBJ2-2
V: TRBV9
D: NA
size: few
CDR3: CASSQVGGHTGELFF
DNA: TGTGCCAGCAGCCAAGTTGGGGGCCATACCGGGGAGCTGTTTTTT